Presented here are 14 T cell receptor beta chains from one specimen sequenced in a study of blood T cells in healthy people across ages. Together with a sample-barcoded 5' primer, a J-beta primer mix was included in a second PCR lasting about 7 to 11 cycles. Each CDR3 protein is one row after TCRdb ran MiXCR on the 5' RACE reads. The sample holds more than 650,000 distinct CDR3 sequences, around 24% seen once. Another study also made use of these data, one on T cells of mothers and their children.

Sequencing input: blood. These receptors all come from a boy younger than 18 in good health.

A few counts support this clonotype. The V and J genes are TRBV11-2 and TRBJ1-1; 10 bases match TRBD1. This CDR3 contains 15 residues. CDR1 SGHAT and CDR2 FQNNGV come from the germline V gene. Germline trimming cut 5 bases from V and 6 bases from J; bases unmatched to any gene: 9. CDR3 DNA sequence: TGTGCCAGCAGCCCGGGACAGGGGAGGGGTGCTGAAGCTTTCTTT. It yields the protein CASSPGQGRGAEAFF.

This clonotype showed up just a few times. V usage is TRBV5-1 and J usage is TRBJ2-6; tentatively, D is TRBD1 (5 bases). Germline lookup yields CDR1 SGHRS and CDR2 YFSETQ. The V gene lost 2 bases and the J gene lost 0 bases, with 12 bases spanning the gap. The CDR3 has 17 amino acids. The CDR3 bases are TGCGCCAGCAGCTTAGAAGGGGTCGGCTCTGGGGCCAACGTCCTGACTTTC. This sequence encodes CASSLEGVGSGANVLTF.

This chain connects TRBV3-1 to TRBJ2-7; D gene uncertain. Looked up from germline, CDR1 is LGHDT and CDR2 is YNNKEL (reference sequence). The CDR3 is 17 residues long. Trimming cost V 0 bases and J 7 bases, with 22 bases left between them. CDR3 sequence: CASSQDLSQTEPGEQYF. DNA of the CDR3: TGTGCCAGCAGCCAAGATCTCTCGCAAACTGAGCCTGGGGAGCAGTACTTC.

The CDR3 spells CASSLGRTVGQFF. CDR3 sequence (DNA): TGTGCCAGCAGCTTAGGCCGGACAGTCGGGCAGTTCTTC. The gene calls are TRBV7-6 and TRBJ2-1, with D tentatively TRBD1 (6 bases). Germline V CDR1 and CDR2: SGHVS, FNYEAQ. The CDR3 totals 13 residues. V lost 1 base, J lost 12 bases, and 13 bases lay in between.

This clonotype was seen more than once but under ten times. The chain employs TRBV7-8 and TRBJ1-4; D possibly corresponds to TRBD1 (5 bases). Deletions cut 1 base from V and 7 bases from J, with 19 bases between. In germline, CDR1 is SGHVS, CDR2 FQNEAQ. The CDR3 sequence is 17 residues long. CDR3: CASSLVPYGGRFEKLFF. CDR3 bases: TGTGCCAGCAGCTTAGTCCCGTACGGGGGTCGGTTTGAAAAACTGTTTTTT.

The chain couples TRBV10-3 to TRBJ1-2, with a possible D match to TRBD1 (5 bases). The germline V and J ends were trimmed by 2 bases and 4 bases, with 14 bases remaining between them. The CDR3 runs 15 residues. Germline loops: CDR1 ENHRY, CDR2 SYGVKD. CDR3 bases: TGTGCCATCAGTGAGCAGGGCGCACCCACCTATGGCTACACCTTC. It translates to CAISEQGAPTYGYTF.

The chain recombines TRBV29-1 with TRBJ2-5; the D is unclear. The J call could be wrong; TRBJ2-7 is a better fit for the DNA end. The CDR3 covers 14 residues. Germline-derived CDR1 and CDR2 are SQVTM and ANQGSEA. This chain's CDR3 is CSVALTASSYEQYF. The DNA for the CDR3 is TGCAGCGTCGCACTAACAGCTAGCTCCTACGAGCAGTACTTC.

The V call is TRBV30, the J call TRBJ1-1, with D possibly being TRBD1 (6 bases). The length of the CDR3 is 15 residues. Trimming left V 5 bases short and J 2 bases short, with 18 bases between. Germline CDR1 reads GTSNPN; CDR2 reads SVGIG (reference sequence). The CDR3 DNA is TGTGCCTGGGACGAAGCCGGGACACCCAACACTGAAGCTTTCTTT. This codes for CAWDEAGTPNTEAFF.

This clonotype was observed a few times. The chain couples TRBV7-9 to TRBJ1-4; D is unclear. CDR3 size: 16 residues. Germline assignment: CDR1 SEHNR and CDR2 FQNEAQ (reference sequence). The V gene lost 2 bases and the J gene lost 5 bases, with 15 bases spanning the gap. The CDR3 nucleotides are TGTGCCAGCAGCTTAATTTTGGTACGGCCGAATGAAAAACTGTTTTTT. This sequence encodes CASSLILVRPNEKLFF.

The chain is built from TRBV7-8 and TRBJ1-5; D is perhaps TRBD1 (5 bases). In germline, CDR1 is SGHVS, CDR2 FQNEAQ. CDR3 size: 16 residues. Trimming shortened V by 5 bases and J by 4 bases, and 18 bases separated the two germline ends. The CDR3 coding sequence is TGTGCCAGCAGCCCCCATAAGGGACGGCTAAATCAGCCCCAGCATTTT. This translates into CASSPHKGRLNQPQHF.

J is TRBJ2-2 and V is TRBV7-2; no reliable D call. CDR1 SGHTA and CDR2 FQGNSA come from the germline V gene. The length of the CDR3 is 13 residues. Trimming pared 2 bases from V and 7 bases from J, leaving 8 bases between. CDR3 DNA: TGTGCCAGCAGCTTATTGATAGGCGGGGAGCTGTTTTTT. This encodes CASSLLIGGELFF.

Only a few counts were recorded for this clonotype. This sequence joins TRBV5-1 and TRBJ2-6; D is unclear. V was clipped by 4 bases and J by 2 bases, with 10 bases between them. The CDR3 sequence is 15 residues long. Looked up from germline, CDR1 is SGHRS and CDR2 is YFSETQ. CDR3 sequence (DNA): TGCGCCAGCAGCGTCGACGGCCCTGGGGCCAACGTCCTGACTTTC. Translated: CASSVDGPGANVLTF.

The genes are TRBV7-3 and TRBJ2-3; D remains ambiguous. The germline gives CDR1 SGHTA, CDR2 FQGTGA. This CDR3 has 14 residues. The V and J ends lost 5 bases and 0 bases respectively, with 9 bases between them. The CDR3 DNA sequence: TGTGCCAGCAGCATGGGCCGTAGCACAGATACGCAGTATTTT. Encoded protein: CASSMGRSTDTQYF.

The CDR3 nucleotides are TGTGCCAGCAGTTACAGCCGGGACTGGGTGGTCTACGAGCAGTACTTC. Translating gives CASSYSRDWVVYEQYF. The chain carries TRBV6-2 or TRBV6-3 and TRBJ2-7, with D possibly matching TRBD2 (6 bases). The CDR3 loop spans 16 amino acids. Trimming left V 2 bases short and J 3 bases short, with 17 bases between. The germline V gene encodes CDR1 MNHEY and CDR2 SVGEGT.